Following are 2 T cell receptor beta chains from one sample sequenced in a study of blood T cell repertoires in COVID-19. TCRdb's copy holds only in-frame clones and misses some; the assay was immunoSEQ multiplex PCR. The sample has tens of thousands of clones; around 87% are singletons. Sample: peripheral blood. These receptors were collected from a man older than 75 with active or convalescent COVID-19.

The V gene is TRBV5-1, the J gene TRBJ2-1; 12 nucleotides match TRBD2. This CDR3 region has 15 residues. Per germline, CDR1 SGHRS and CDR2 YFSETQ. Trimming took 4 bases from V and 7 from J; bases not matched to a gene: 6. CDR3 bases: TGCGCCAGCAGCGAACTAGCGGGAGGAGGTAATGAGCAGTTCTTC. This sequence encodes CASSELAGGGNEQFF.

The V call is TRBV28, the J call TRBJ1-6; 8 nucleotides agree with TRBD1. The V gene's germline CDR1 is MDHEN and CDR2 SYDVKM. This CDR3 has 12 amino acids. Trimming at V came to 6 bases and at J to 13 bases, leaving 5 bases not matched to a gene. The CDR3 protein is CASRQGGMPLHF. The CDR3, as DNA: TGTGCCAGCAGACAGGGGGGGATGCCCCTCCACTTT.